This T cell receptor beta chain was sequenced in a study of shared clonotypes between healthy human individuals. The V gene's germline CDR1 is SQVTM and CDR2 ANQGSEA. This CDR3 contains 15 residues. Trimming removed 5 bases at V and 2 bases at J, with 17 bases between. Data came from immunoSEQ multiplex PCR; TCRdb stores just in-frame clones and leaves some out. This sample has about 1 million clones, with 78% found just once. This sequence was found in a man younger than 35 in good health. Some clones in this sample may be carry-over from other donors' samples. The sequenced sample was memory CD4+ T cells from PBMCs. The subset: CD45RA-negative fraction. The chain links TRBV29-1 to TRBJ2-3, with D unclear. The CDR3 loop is CSVLSLQPNTDTQYF. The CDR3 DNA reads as TGCAGCGTTCTGAGCCTCCAGCCTAACACAGATACGCAGTATTTT.